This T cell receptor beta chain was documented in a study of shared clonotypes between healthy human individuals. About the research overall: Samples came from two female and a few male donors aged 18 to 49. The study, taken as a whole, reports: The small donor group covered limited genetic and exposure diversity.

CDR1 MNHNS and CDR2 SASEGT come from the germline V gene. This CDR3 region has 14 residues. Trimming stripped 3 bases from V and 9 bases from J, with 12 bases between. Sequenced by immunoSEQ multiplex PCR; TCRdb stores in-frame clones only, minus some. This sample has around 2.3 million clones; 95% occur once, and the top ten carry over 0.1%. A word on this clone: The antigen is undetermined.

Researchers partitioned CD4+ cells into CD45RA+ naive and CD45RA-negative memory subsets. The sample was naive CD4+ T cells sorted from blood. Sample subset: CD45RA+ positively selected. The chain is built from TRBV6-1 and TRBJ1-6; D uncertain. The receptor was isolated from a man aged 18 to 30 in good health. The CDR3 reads CASSDGARGSPLHF. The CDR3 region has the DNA TGTGCCAGCAGTGACGGAGCGCGGGGTTCACCCCTCCACTTT.